A selection of T cell receptor beta chains follows, all from one sample in a study of CD8+ T cells in alopecia areata. TCRdb's copy holds only in-frame clones and misses some; the assay was immunoSEQ multiplex PCR. The sample holds about 210,000 clones, around two fifths seen once. The material sequenced was CD4+ T cells sorted from blood, taken between weeks 30 and 35, from a patient treated with tofacitinib. These receptors all stem from a human donor with alopecia areata. The CDR3 runs from the conserved cysteine through the conserved F or W. The D gene is left open where the match is weak. A clone size is listed for some rows: how often the clone was seen (once, few, many), or a class if it is expanded.

D gene | clone size | J gene | V gene | CDR3 DNA | CDR3 protein
. | . | TRBJ1-2 | TRBV9 | TGTGCCAGCAGCGTAGGTGATGTTCCCCTATCGAGCTATGGCTACACCTTC | CASSVGDVPLSSYGYTF
. | . | TRBJ1-2 | TRBV6-6 | TGTGCCAGCAGTTCCAGTAACTATGGCTACACCTTC | CASSSSNYGYTF
. | . | TRBJ2-5 | TRBV6-5 | TGTGCCAGCAGGCCTCCGGGACACCAAGAGACCCAGTACTTC | CASRPPGHQETQYF
. | . | TRBJ2-5 | TRBV11-2 | TGTGCCAGCAGCTCCGTTCGAGCTAGGGGGACCCAGTACTTC | CASSSVRARGTQYF
TRBD1 | few | TRBJ2-7 | TRBV5-1 | TGCGCCAGCAGCTTGGAGGGACAGGAGATCTACGAGCAGTACTTC | CASSLEGQEIYEQYF
TRBD1 | . | TRBJ2-2 | TRBV5-6 | TGTGCCAGCAGCGGAGACAGGGCGGGTGCCGGGGAGCTGTTTTTT | CASSGDRAGAGELFF
. | few | TRBJ2-1 | TRBV20-1 | TGCAGTCCGGACTATTACAATGAGCAGTTCTTC | CSPDYYNEQFF
. | few | TRBJ2-6 | TRBV5-1 | TGCGCCAGCAGCTGGAGGGGTTCTGGGGCCAACGTCCTGACTTTC | CASSWRGSGANVLTF
. | . | TRBJ2-5 | TRBV7-2 | TGTGCCAGCAGGAAAACGGACACAACCATCCAAGAGACCCAGTACTTC | CASRKTDTTIQETQYF
TRBD1 | . | TRBJ1-6 | TRBV5-1 | TGCGCCAGCAGCACATTCCAGGGGGGTCTTTCACCCCTCCACTTT | CASSTFQGGLSPLHF
. | . | TRBJ1-5 | TRBV30 | TGTGCCTGGAGCAGGTCCAGGTCCCATCAGCCCCAGCATTTT | CAWSRSRSHQPQHF
. | . | TRBJ1-1 | TRBV5-1 | TGCGCCAGCAGCGGAGTCACGGGGGACGCTGAAGCTTTCTTT | CASSGVTGDAEAFF
. | . | TRBJ2-1 | TRBV5-1 | TGCGCCAGCCGACTGGAGAGGGGGGGCGCCTACAATGAGCAGTTCTTC | CASRLERGGAYNEQFF
. | few | TRBJ1-3 | TRBV29-1 | TGCAGCGTTACGACAGCTGGAAACACCATATATTTT | CSVTTAGNTIYF
. | few | TRBJ2-2 | TRBV15 | TGTGCCACCAGCAGAGAGAGGGGACTCGACACCGGGGAGCTGTTTTTT | CATSRERGLDTGELFF
. | . | TRBJ2-7 | TRBV6-5 | TGTGCCAGCAGAGGGCAGGGAAACTACGAGCAGTACTTC | CASRGQGNYEQYF
TRBD1 | many | TRBJ2-1 | TRBV15 | TGTGCCACCAGCAGAGATATCGGGACAGGGGGGAGCAATGAGCAGTTCTTC | CATSRDIGTGGSNEQFF
TRBD2 | . | TRBJ2-2 | TRBV4-2 | TGTGCCAGCAGCCAGGTAGCGGGAGGGCCGACCGGGGAGCTGTTTTTT | CASSQVAGGPTGELFF
TRBD1 | . | TRBJ1-2 | TRBV4-1 | TGCGCCAGCAGCCAGCCGGGACAGGGCCGCTATGGCTACACCTTC | CASSQPGQGRYGYTF
. | . | TRBJ2-7 | TRBV27 | TGTGCCAGCAGTTTATCATGGGCGGGCGAGCAGTACTTC | CASSLSWAGEQYF
TRBD2 | few | TRBJ2-5 | TRBV29-1 | TGCAGCGTTGAAGATCGGGGGGGGCACAGGGATCGAGAGACCCAGTACTTC | CSVEDRGGHRDRETQYF
. | . | TRBJ1-1 | TRBV25-1 | TGTGCCAGCAGTGAATCGTACAGACCGAACACTGAAGCTTTCTTT | CASSESYRPNTEAFF
. | . | TRBJ1-1 | TRBV30 | TGTGCCTGGAGTGTACAGTACGGGAACACTGAAGCTTTCTTT | CAWSVQYGNTEAFF
. | . | TRBJ2-1 | TRBV5-1 | TGCGCCAGCAGCTTGGATATCTACAATGAGCAGTTCTTC | CASSLDIYNEQFF
. | few | TRBJ2-1 | TRBV30 | TGTGCCTGGAGTAGAGCTAGTAGTAACAATGAGCAGTTCTTC | CAWSRASSNNEQFF
. | . | TRBJ1-4 | TRBV15 | TGTGCCACCAGCAAAGAACCACGGGGTGAAAAACTGTTTTTT | CATSKEPRGEKLFF
. | . | TRBJ1-2 | TRBV5-6 | TGTGCCAGCACCAGTCGGAAGGCTAACTATGGCTACACCTTC | CASTSRKANYGYTF
. | . | TRBJ2-3 | TRBV7-9 | TGTGCCAGCAGCCCGACCACAGATACGCAGTATTTT | CASSPTTDTQYF
. | . | TRBJ1-4 | TRBV7-9 | TGTGCCAGCAGCCCCCTAACAGGGACCTACGAAAAACTGTTTTTT | CASSPLTGTYEKLFF
. | few | TRBJ2-1 | TRBV30 | TGTGCCTGGACCAGAACAGGGTATTTTGAGCAGTTCTTC | CAWTRTGYFEQFF
TRBD2 | once | TRBJ2-3 | TRBV7-2 | TGTGCCAGCAGCTTTACTAGCGGGGGGAGGGGAGATACGCAGTATTTT | CASSFTSGGRGDTQYF
. | . | TRBJ1-1 | TRBV6-5 | TGTGCCAGCAGTTCCCATCGAGGAAACACTGAAGCTTTCTTT | CASSSHRGNTEAFF
. | . | TRBJ2-3 | TRBV7-2 | TGTGCCAGCAGCCCCCGATATGAGGCAGATACGCAGTATTTT | CASSPRYEADTQYF
. | . | TRBJ1-5 | TRBV29-1 | TGCAGCGCCGGATTATTTAACGGGGGGGTCCAGCATTTT | CSAGLFNGGVQHF
. | . | TRBJ2-2 | TRBV10-3 | TGTGCCATCAGAGAGAAACCCGAAGGAGCCGGGGAGCTGTTTTTT | CAIREKPEGAGELFF
TRBD1 | . | TRBJ1-4 | TRBV11-1 | TGTGCCAGCAGTACTACCCGGACAGGCCAAAAGGTTTTT | CASSTTRTGQKVF
. | . | TRBJ2-3 | TRBV10-3 | TGTGCCATCACGGGCACCTCCACAGATACGCAGTATTTT | CAITGTSTDTQYF
TRBD1 | few | TRBJ2-3 | TRBV6-1 | TGTGCCAGCAGAGAAAGCCCGACAGGGACAGATACGCAGTATTTT | CASRESPTGTDTQYF
. | . | TRBJ2-7 | TRBV10-3 | TGTGCCATCAGTGGGCAGAGCTACGAGCAGTACTTC | CAISGQSYEQYF
. | . | TRBJ2-2 | TRBV5-1 | TGCGCCAGCAGCGGCGCGGGTCGTTACACCGGGGAGCTGTTTTTT | CASSGAGRYTGELFF
TRBD2 | once | TRBJ2-1 | TRBV30 | TGTGCCTGGAGTGTAGGGGGACTAGCCCGCAATGAGCAGTTCTTC | CAWSVGGLARNEQFF
. | . | TRBJ1-1 | TRBV10-3 | TGTGCCATCATCGAGAACACTGAAGCTTTCTTT | CAIIENTEAFF
. | . | TRBJ1-5 | TRBV2 | TGTGCCAGCAGTGAGATCCAGGGTGTGGGTCAGCCCCAGCATTTT | CASSEIQGVGQPQHF
. | . | TRBJ2-1 | TRBV9 | TGTGCCAGCAGCTCCGGGCCGCTTCTACAGCAGTTCTTC | CASSSGPLLQQFF